This T cell receptor beta chain was captured by sequencing in a study of OX40 agonist ivuxolimab in advanced cancers. Looking at the study overall: Patients were roughly 87% male with ages roughly 23 to 85, mean 60.

TCRdb's copy holds only in-frame clones and misses some; the assay was immunoSEQ multiplex PCR. The sample lists 71,000 or so clones, 80% occurring once. The CDR3 is made up of 14 amino acids. Looked up from germline, CDR1 is GTSNPN and CDR2 is SVGIG (reference sequence). Between the trimmed V and J ends, which lost 1 base and 6 bases, there was a span of 16 bases. Points from the study as a whole: CD8+ T cells (on average) carried more expanded clones than CD4+ T cells. At doses 0.1 to 3.0 mg/kg, CD4+ and CD8+ clones expanded.

Worth noting for this clone: No antigen is known for it.

This sequence was found in an adult with an advanced solid tumor such as melanoma, head and neck, liver or kidney cancer. The sequenced sample was CD4+ or CD8+ T cells sorted from blood, obtained in a trial of the OX40 agonist ivuxolimab. V and J are TRBV30 and TRBJ2-7, with D tentatively TRBD1 or TRBD2 (5 bases each). Written as DNA, the CDR3 is TGTGCCTGGAGTGCGGGACGCCCGCCTGGCGAGCAGTACTTC. Its translation is CAWSAGRPPGEQYF.